The 10 T cell receptor beta chains below were found in one sample sequenced in a study of beta chain features in type 1 diabetes. The investigators reverse transcribed all of the isolated RNA, so they sequenced expressed TCRB transcripts. Only in-frame clones appear in the TCRdb table, and some are missing; sequencing was by immunoSEQ multiplex PCR. The repertoire consists of over 350,000 clones, with about 15% occurring once and the leading ten covering approximately 0.02%. Sequencing was done on a sample of naive CD4+ T cells from blood. These receptors were collected from a woman aged 18-29 years in good health.

CDR3 protein: CASSARTGRYTLYNEQFF. DNA of the CDR3: TGTGCCAGTAGTGCCAGGACAGGGAGATACACCCTTTACAATGAGCAGTTCTTC. This chain connects TRBV19 to TRBJ2-1, with 8 bases fitting TRBD1. Germline V gene sequence: CDR1 LNHDA, CDR2 SQIVND (reference sequence). J lost 4 bases, V lost 5 bases, and 16 bases had no gene match. The CDR3 contains 18 residues. Combining the CDR3 with reference TRBV19 and TRBJ2-1 gives the whole variable domain DGGITQSPKYLFRKEGQNVTLSCEQNLNHDAMYWYRQDPGQGLRLIYYSQIVNDFQKGDIAEGYSVSREKKESFPLTVTSAQKNPTAFYLCASSARTGRYTLYNEQFFGPGTRLTVL.

The V and J genes are TRBV18 and TRBJ1-1; tentative D call: TRBD1 (6 bases). V was clipped by 5 bases and J by 5 bases, with 9 bases between them. CDR3 size: 12 residues. Germline CDR1 KGHSH, CDR2 LQKENI. CDR3 loop: CASSTGLTEAFF. The CDR3 bases are TGTGCCAGCTCAACAGGGTTAACTGAAGCTTTCTTT. Drawing the rest from reference TRBV18 and TRBJ1-1, the complete variable domain is NAGVMQNPRHLVRRRGQEARLRCSPMKGHSHVYWYRQLPEEGLKFMVYLQKENIIDESGMPKERFSAEFPKEGPSILRIQQVVRGDSAAYFCASSTGLTEAFFGQGTRLTVV.

V and J are TRBV19 and TRBJ2-3; 7 nucleotides match TRBD2. The germline gives CDR1 LNHDA, CDR2 SQIVND (reference sequence). The CDR3 is made up of 15 amino acids. V was clipped by 4 bases and J by 0 bases; unmatched bases: 4. This CDR3 reads CASSTTGGSTDTQYF. The CDR3 DNA follows: TGTGCCAGTAGTACAACCGGGGGGAGCACAGATACGCAGTATTTT.

V usage is TRBV19 and J usage is TRBJ2-6; D is unclear. The V gene's germline CDR1 is LNHDA and CDR2 SQIVND (reference sequence). The CDR3 contains 13 residues. Trimming removed 7 bases from V and 2 bases from J, with 6 bases in between. CDR3: CASTRTGANVLTF. The CDR3 DNA sequence: TGTGCCAGTACGAGGACTGGGGCCAACGTCCTGACTTTC.

In this sample, this clone turned up a few times. CDR3 nucleotides: TGTGCCAGCAGCTTACGGACAGTCAACACTGAAGCTTTCTTT. This codes for CASSLRTVNTEAFF. V is TRBV7-6 and J is TRBJ1-1, with D possibly matching TRBD1 (6 bases). The V and J ends lost 2 bases and 2 bases respectively, with 9 bases between them. Germline assignment: CDR1 SGHVS and CDR2 FNYEAQ. The CDR3 totals 14 residues.

This clone has just a few counts. This chain links TRBV29-1 with TRBJ1-1; a possible D gene is TRBD1 (6 bases). V was clipped by 7 bases and J by 0 bases, with 15 bases between them. CDR3 length: 14 residues. The germline V gene encodes CDR1 SQVTM and CDR2 ANQGSEA. CDR3 protein: CSAPRSGVNTEAFF. In DNA form, the CDR3 reads TGCAGCGCCCCGAGGTCAGGGGTGAACACTGAAGCTTTCTTT.

This clone was detected a few times. The rearrangement uses TRBV7-9 and TRBJ1-3, with D perhaps TRBD1 (5 bases). CDR1 SEHNR and CDR2 FQNEAQ come from the germline V gene (reference sequence). The CDR3 loop spans 14 amino acids. V was trimmed by 3 bases and J by 2 bases, leaving 8 bases between them. CDR3 protein: CASSLTEPGNTIYF. CDR3 in DNA: TGTGCCAGCAGCTTGACAGAGCCTGGAAACACCATATATTTT.

The rearrangement uses TRBV4-3 and TRBJ2-6; 8 nucleotides agree with TRBD2. The CDR3 runs 17 residues. CDR1 and CDR2 (germline): LGHNA, YSLEER. The trim removed 1 base at V and 2 bases at J, leaving 4 bases unmatched. Here the CDR3 reads CASSQGGGGPGANVLTF. CDR3 in DNA: TGCGCCAGCAGCCAAGGTGGCGGGGGGCCTGGGGCCAACGTCCTGACTTTC.

The chain links TRBV6-5 to TRBJ1-1; 9 bases align to TRBD1. Germline-derived CDR1 and CDR2 are MNHEY and SVGAGI. The CDR3 is 14 residues long. Losses at the gene ends were 4 bases for V and 10 bases for J; bases not matched to a gene: 10. The CDR3 coding sequence is TGTGCCAGCAGTTCTACCGGGGACAGGGTGATAGCTTTCTTT. Its protein product is CASSSTGDRVIAFF.

This chain links TRBV29-1 with TRBJ2-3; 12 bases agree with TRBD2. The CDR3 contains 18 residues. Germline-derived CDR1 and CDR2 are SQVTM and ANQGSEA. V dropped 5 bases and J dropped 0; count of bases not matched to a gene: 12. CDR3 protein: CSVSPPGTSGPSTDTQYF. CDR3 nucleotide sequence: TGCAGCGTTTCGCCACCCGGGACTAGCGGGCCGAGCACAGATACGCAGTATTTT.